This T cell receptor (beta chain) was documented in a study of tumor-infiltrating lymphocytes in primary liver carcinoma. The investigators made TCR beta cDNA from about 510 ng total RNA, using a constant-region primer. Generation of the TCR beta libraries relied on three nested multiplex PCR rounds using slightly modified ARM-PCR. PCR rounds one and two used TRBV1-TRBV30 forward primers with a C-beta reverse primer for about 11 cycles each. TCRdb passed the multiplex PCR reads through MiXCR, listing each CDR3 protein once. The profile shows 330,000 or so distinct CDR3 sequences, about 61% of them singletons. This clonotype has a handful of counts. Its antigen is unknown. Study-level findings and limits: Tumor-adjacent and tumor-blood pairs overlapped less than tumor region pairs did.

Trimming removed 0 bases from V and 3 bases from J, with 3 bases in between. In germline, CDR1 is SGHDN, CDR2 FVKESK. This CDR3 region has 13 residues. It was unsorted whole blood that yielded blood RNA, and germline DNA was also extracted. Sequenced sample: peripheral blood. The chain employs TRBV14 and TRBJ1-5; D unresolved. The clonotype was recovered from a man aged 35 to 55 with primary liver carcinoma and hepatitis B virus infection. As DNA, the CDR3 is TGTGCCAGCAGCCAAGAGTTCAATCAGCCCCAGCATTTT. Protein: CASSQEFNQPQHF.